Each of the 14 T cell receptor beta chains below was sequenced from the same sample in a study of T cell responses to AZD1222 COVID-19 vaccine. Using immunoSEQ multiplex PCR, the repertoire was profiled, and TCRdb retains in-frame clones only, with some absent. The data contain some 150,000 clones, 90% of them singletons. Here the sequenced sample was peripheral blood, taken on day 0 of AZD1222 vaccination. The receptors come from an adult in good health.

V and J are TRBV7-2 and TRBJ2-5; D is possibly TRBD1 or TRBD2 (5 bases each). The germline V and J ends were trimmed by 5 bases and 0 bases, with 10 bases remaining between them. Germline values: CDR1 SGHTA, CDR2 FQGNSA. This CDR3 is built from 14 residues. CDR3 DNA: TGTGCCAGCAGCCCGGGACCGTACCAAGAGACCCAGTACTTC. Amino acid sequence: CASSPGPYQETQYF.

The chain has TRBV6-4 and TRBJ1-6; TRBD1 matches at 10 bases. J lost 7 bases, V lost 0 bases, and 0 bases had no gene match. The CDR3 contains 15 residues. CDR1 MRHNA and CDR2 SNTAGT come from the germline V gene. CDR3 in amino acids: CASSDSTGGNSPLHF. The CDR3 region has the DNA TGTGCCAGCAGTGACTCGACAGGGGGCAATTCACCCCTCCACTTT.

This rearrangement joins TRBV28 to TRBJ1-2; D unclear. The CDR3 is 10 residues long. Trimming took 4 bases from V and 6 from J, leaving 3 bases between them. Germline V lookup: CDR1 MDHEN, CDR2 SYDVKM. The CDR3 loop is CASSSDGYTF. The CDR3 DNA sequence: TGTGCCAGCAGTTCAGATGGCTACACCTTC.

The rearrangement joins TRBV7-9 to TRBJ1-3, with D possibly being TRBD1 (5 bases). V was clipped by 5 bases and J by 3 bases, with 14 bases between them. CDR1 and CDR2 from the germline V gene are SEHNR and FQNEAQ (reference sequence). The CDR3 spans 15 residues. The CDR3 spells CASSPPGGIGNTIYF. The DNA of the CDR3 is TGTGCCAGCAGCCCACCCGGGGGAATTGGAAACACCATATATTTT.

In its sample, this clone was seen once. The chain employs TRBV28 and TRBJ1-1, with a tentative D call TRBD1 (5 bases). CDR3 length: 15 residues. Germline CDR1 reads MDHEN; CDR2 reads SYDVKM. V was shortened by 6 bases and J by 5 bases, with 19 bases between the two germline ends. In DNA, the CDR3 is TGTGCCAGCAGCCCTGGGGACCCTGGCGGGACTGAAGCTTTCTTT. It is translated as CASSPGDPGGTEAFF.

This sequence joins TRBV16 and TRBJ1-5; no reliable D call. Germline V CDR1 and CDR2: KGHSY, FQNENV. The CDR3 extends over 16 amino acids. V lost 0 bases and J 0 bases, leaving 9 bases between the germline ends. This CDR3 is CASSQSAVISNQPQHF. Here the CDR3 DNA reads TGTGCCAGCAGCCAATCGGCTGTAATTAGCAATCAGCCCCAGCATTTT.

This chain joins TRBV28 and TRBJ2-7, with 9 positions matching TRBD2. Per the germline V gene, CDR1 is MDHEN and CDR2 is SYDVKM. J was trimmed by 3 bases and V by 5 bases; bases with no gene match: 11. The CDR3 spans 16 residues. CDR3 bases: TGTGCCAGCAGTCTCCTCGGTAGCGGGAGCGACTACGAGCAGTACTTC. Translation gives CASSLLGSGSDYEQYF.

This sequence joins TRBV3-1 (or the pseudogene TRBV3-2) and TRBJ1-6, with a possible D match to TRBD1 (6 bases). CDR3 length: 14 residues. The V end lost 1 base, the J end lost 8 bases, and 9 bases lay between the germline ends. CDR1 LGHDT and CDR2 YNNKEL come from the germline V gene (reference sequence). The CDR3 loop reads CASSQGGADSPLHF. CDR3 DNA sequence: TGTGCCAGCAGCCAAGGGGGGGCGGATTCACCCCTCCACTTT.

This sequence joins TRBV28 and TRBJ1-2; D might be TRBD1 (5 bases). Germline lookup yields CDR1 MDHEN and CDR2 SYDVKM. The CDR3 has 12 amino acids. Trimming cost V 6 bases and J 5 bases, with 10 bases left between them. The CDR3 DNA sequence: TGTGCCAGCAGCCCAGGGCAGTATGGCTACACCTTC. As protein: CASSPGQYGYTF.

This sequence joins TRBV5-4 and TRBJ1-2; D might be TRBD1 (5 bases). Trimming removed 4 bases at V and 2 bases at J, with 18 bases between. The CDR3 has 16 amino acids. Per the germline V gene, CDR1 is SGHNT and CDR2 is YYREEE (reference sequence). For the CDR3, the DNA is TGTGCCAGCAGCCCGCAGGGAGGGGTCAAGAACTATGGCTACACCTTC. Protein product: CASSPQGGVKNYGYTF.

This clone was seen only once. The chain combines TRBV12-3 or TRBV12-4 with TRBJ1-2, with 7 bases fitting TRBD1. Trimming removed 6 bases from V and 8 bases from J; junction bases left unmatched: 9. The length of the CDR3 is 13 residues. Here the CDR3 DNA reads TGTGCCAGCAGGATAGGGGGCGCAGGGGGCTACACCTTC. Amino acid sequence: CASRIGGAGGYTF.

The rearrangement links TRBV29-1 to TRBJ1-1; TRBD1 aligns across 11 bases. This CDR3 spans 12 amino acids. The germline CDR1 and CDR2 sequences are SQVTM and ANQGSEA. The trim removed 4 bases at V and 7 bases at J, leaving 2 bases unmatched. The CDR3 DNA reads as TGCAGCGTTGTGGGACAGGGGGATGAAGCTTTCTTT. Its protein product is CSVVGQGDEAFF.

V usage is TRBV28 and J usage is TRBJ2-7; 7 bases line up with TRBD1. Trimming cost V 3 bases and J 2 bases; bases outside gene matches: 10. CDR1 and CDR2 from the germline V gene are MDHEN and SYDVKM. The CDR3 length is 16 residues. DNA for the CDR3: TGTGCCAGCAGTTTGTCATATCAGGGGGTTACCTACGAGCAGTACTTC. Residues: CASSLSYQGVTYEQYF.

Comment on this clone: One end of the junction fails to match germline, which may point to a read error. This CDR3 is CASSLGGTGVTMNWDNQQFF. The CDR3 DNA follows: TGTGCCAGCAGCTTGGGTGGGACGGGAGTAACTATGAACTGGGACAATCAGCAGTTCTTC. The chain carries TRBV5-4 and TRBJ2-1; D could derive from TRBD1 or TRBD2 (6 bases each). CDR1 and CDR2 (germline): SGHNT, YYREEE (reference sequence). The CDR3 spans 20 residues.